This passage covers 14 T cell receptor beta chains from one sample sequenced in a study of blood T cell repertoires in COVID-19. Profiled with immunoSEQ multiplex PCR; TCRdb holds only in-frame clones, not every one. The data hold tens of thousands of clones, with approximately 80% observed a single time. Sequenced sample: peripheral blood. The receptors were gathered from a woman between 55 and 75 years old with acute or convalescent COVID-19.

The genes are TRBV5-1 and TRBJ2-2; tentative D call: TRBD1 (6 bases). Germline-derived CDR1 and CDR2 are SGHRS and YFSETQ. V dropped 0 bases and J dropped 5 bases, with 8 bases sitting between them. The CDR3 runs 14 residues. Here the CDR3 reads CASSLVQGTGELFF. DNA of the CDR3: TGCGCCAGCAGCTTGGTCCAGGGGACCGGGGAGCTGTTTTTT.

This rearrangement joins TRBV2 to TRBJ1-5, with TRBD1 matching over 7 bases. The V gene's germline CDR1 is SNHLY and CDR2 FYNNEI. The V gene end was trimmed by 6 bases and the J gene end by 0 bases; junction bases not matched to a gene: 5. The CDR3 runs to 15 residues. CDR3 bases: TGTGCCAGCAGATCGACAGGGAATAGCAATCAGCCCCAGCATTTT. This encodes CASRSTGNSNQPQHF. The full variable domain, with the rest looked up from reference TRBV2 and TRBJ1-5, is EPEVTQTPSHQVTQMGQEVILRCVPISNHLYFYWYRQILGQKVEFLVSFYNNEISEKSEIFDDQFSVERPDGSNFTLKIRSTKLEDSAMYFCASRSTGNSNQPQHFGDGTRLSIL.

This clone was detected only a few times. The chain couples TRBV3-1 (or the pseudogene TRBV3-2) to TRBJ2-7; D gene ambiguous. The germline CDR1 and CDR2 sequences are LGHDT and YNNKEL (reference sequence). Trimming cost V 5 bases and J 3 bases, with 5 bases left between them. There are 11 residues in the CDR3. CDR3 sequence reads: CASSSVYEQYF. As DNA, the CDR3 is TGTGCCAGCAGCTCCGTCTACGAGCAGTACTTC.

The CDR3 protein is CATSGGLAGLETQYF. The CDR3 DNA is TGTGCCACCAGCGGGGGACTAGCGGGGCTGGAGACCCAGTACTTC. This chain uses TRBV15 with TRBJ2-5, with 13 bases matching TRBD2. CDR1 is LNHNV and CDR2 is YYDKDF in the germline V gene (reference sequence). The ends lost 5 bases at V and 5 bases at J; junction bases unmatched: 5. This CDR3 spans 15 amino acids.

This chain joins TRBV5-1 and TRBJ2-1; 12 bases are shared with TRBD2. The ends lost 0 bases at V and 7 bases at J; junction bases unmatched: 8. The CDR3 loop spans 17 amino acids. CDR1 and CDR2 (germline): SGHRS, YFSETQ. Here the CDR3 DNA reads TGCGCCAGCAGCTTGGCCGAAAGCACTAGCGGGAGGAATGAGCAGTTCTTC. It specifies CASSLAESTSGRNEQFF.

The rearrangement uses TRBV30 and TRBJ2-7; perhaps TRBD1 as D (6 bases). V lost 1 base and J lost 1, with 8 bases in between. Germline assignment: CDR1 GTSNPN and CDR2 SVGIG (reference sequence). The CDR3 runs 13 residues. This CDR3 is CAWSAGASYEQYF. CDR3 nucleotides: TGTGCCTGGAGTGCAGGGGCGTCCTACGAGCAGTACTTC.

The chain combines TRBV19 with TRBJ2-3, with 7 positions matching TRBD2. Germline CDR1 reads LNHDA; CDR2 reads SQIVND (reference sequence). The V segment lost 6 bases and the J segment 1 base; nucleotides outside the gene matches: 4. The CDR3 loop spans 14 amino acids. The CDR3 region has the DNA TGTGCCAGTAGGAAGCGGGAAGGCACAGATACGCAGTATTTT. As protein: CASRKREGTDTQYF.

DNA of the CDR3: TGTGCCAGCAGCGTAGCCCGACAGGGGGGTAACTATGGCTACACCTTC. This translates into CASSVARQGGNYGYTF. The chain links TRBV9 to TRBJ1-2; the match to TRBD1 covers 9 bases. The CDR3 contains 16 residues. The germline gives CDR1 SGDLS, CDR2 YYNGEE. J was trimmed by 1 base and V by 0 bases; bases with no gene match: 4. Using reference TRBV9 and TRBJ1-2 for the parts outside the CDR3, the full variable domain is DSGVTQTPKHLITATGQRVTLRCSPRSGDLSVYWYQQSLDQGLQFLIQYYNGEERAKGNILERFSAQQFPDLHSELNLSSLELGDSALYFCASSVARQGGNYGYTFGSGTRLTVV.

The V gene is TRBV19, the J gene TRBJ1-2, with D perhaps matching TRBD1 (5 bases). The CDR3 totals 16 residues. V was shortened by 2 bases and J by 2 bases, with 15 bases between the two germline ends. Germline V lookup: CDR1 LNHDA, CDR2 SQIVND (reference sequence). The CDR3: CASSIRLGSGNYGYTF. The CDR3, as DNA: TGTGCCAGTAGTATAAGGCTTGGATCAGGGAACTATGGCTACACCTTC. Together with reference TRBV19 and TRBJ1-2, the CDR3 gives the full variable domain: DGGITQSPKYLFRKEGQNVTLSCEQNLNHDAMYWYRQDPGQGLRLIYYSQIVNDFQKGDIAEGYSVSREKKESFPLTVTSAQKNPTAFYLCASSIRLGSGNYGYTFGSGTRLTVV.

V usage is TRBV2 and J usage is TRBJ2-2; 7 nucleotides line up with TRBD1. The germline CDR1 and CDR2 sequences are SNHLY and FYNNEI. V shed 6 bases and J 1 base; nucleotides not matched to a gene: 5. The CDR3 contains 15 residues. This CDR3 reads CASRRQGMNTGELFF. CDR3 bases: TGTGCCAGCAGGAGACAGGGAATGAACACCGGGGAGCTGTTTTTT.

This chain connects TRBV7-9 to TRBJ2-1, with TRBD2 matching over 15 bases. The V gene end was trimmed by 5 bases and the J gene end by 5 bases; junction bases not matched to a gene: 7. The germline V gene has CDR1 SEHNR and CDR2 FQNEAQ (reference sequence). The CDR3 has 17 amino acids. CDR3 sequence: CASSGTSGRSVNNEQFF. CDR3 DNA sequence: TGTGCCAGCAGCGGGACTAGCGGGAGGTCCGTTAACAATGAGCAGTTCTTC.

This clone has only one observation. This chain connects TRBV7-2 to TRBJ1-2; D unresolved. The CDR3 extends over 13 amino acids. Germline CDR1 reads SGHTA; CDR2 reads FQGNSA. Trimming stripped 3 bases from V and 8 bases from J, with 13 bases between. This CDR3 reads CASSLGPAGGYTF. The CDR3 nucleotides are TGTGCCAGCAGCTTGGGCCCCGCGGGAGGCTACACCTTC. Using reference TRBV7-2 and TRBJ1-2 for the parts outside the CDR3, the full variable domain is GAGVSQSPSNKVTEKGKDVELRCDPISGHTALYWYRQSLGQGLEFLIYFQGNSAPDKSGLPSDRFSAERTGGSVSTLTIQRTQQEDSAVYLCASSLGPAGGYTFGSGTRLTVV.

This clone turned up a few times. The genes are TRBV19 and TRBJ1-2, with D perhaps matching TRBD1 (5 bases). The CDR3 sequence is 12 residues long. V shed 5 bases and J shed 6 bases, with 10 bases lying between them. CDR1 and CDR2 (germline): LNHDA, SQIVND (reference sequence). The CDR3 loop reads CASSSRQNGYTF. CDR3 nucleotides: TGTGCCAGTAGTTCCCGACAGAATGGCTACACCTTC.

This chain uses TRBV4-2 with TRBJ2-5, with D possibly TRBD2 on 7 matching bases. V lost 4 bases, J lost 4 bases, and 25 bases lay in between. This CDR3 is 18 amino acids long. In germline, CDR1 is LGHNA, CDR2 YNFKEQ. The CDR3, as DNA: TGTGCCAGCAGCCCCCGAGTTGCGGGGGCGGGGATAGGAGAGACCCAGTACTTC. This translates into CASSPRVAGAGIGETQYF.